The 5 T cell receptor beta chains presented below share a single source sample, sequenced in a study of CD8 T cells in ankylosing spondylitis. Their recognized antigens are unknown. Whole-study results and caveats: A motif of 7 or 8 highly homologous TCR beta variants was seen as apparently characteristic of ankylosing spondylitis blood.

TCRdb fed the 5' RACE reads into MiXCR, producing one record per CDR3 protein. The sample includes more than 650,000 distinct CDR3 sequences, 12% seen only once; the top ten take 0.51%. Sequenced material: blood, either unsorted or a sorted T cell fraction (not recorded which). The receptors here all came from a male donor with ankylosing spondylitis.

This clonotype appeared a few times. The V call is TRBV20-1, the J call TRBJ2-1; TRBD2 aligns across 10 bases. V gave up 5 bases and J gave up 4 bases; unmatched junction bases: 14. This CDR3 has 17 amino acids. The germline CDR1 and CDR2 sequences are DFQATT and SNEGSKA (reference sequence). CDR3 bases: TGCAGTGCTTCTGATCCCCTAGCGGGAGTAATGTACAATGAGCAGTTCTTC. It yields the protein CSASDPLAGVMYNEQFF.

This clonotype appeared a few times. The chain carries TRBV30 and TRBJ1-6; 8 bases agree with TRBD1. CDR3 size: 14 residues. Trimming removed 2 bases from V and 5 bases from J; junction bases left unmatched: 2. In germline, CDR1 is GTSNPN, CDR2 SVGIG (reference sequence). Here the CDR3 reads CAWSKGQDNSPLHF. CDR3 in DNA: TGTGCCTGGAGTAAGGGACAGGATAATTCACCCCTCCACTTT.

The chain has TRBV5-5 and TRBJ2-5, with TRBD2 matching over 12 bases. Germline CDR1 is SGHKS and CDR2 is YYEKEE (reference sequence). The V and J ends lost 4 bases and 4 bases, in that order; junction bases with no gene match: 8. This CDR3 has 16 residues. CDR3 loop: CASSRTSSGGGETQYF. The CDR3 bases are TGTGCCAGCAGCCGAACCTCTAGCGGGGGGGGAGAGACCCAGTACTTC.

As for this clonotype: At one of its ends the junction is not consistent with the germline gene, which may arise from a read error. This chain joins TRBV7-7 and TRBJ2-7, with TRBD1 identical over 8 bases. Germline lookup yields CDR1 SSHAT and CDR2 FNYEAQ (reference sequence). The length of the CDR3 is 15 residues. The CDR3 sequence is CASSLEQGDSYEQYF. The CDR3 coding sequence is TGTGCTAGCAGCTTAGAACAGGGGGATTCCTACGAGCAGTACTTC.

This clonotype occurred a few times. The rearrangement uses TRBV20-1 and TRBJ1-1; D is possibly TRBD1 (6 bases). V was cut by 6 bases and J by 8 bases, with 7 bases left in between. CDR3 length: 9 amino acids. Germline V gene sequence: CDR1 DFQATT, CDR2 SNEGSKA (reference sequence). This CDR3 is CSATGEAFF. The CDR3 DNA reads TGCAGTGCCACAGGGGAAGCTTTCTTT.